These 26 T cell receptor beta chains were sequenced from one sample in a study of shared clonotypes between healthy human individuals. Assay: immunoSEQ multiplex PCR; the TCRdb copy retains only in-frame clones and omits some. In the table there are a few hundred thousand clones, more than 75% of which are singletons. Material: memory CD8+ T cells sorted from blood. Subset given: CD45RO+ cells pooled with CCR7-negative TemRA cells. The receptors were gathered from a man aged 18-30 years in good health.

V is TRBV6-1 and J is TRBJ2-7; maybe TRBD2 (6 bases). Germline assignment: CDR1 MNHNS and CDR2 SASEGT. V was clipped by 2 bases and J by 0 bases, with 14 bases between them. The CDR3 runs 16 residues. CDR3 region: CASSEIRGWASYEQYF. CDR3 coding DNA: TGTGCCAGCAGTGAAATCCGGGGGTGGGCCTCCTACGAGCAGTACTTC.

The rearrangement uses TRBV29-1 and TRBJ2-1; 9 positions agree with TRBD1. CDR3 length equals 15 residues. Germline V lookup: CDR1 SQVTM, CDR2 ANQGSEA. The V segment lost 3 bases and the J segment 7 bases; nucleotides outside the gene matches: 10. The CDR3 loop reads CSVDPWTGEVNEQFF. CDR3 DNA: TGCAGCGTTGATCCGTGGACAGGGGAAGTAAATGAGCAGTTCTTC.

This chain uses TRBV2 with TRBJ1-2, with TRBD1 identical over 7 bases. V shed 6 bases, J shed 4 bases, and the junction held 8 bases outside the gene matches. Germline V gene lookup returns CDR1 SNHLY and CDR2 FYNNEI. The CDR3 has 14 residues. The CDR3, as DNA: TGTGCCAGCAGCCAACAGGGGAGGATCTATGGCTACACCTTC. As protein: CASSQQGRIYGYTF.

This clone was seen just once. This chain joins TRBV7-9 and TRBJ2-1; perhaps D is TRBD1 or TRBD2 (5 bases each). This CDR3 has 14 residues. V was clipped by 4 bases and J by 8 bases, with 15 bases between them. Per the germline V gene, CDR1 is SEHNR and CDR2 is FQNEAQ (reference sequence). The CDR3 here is CASSYGAKGYEQFF. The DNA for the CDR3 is TGTGCCAGCAGCTACGGGGCTAAGGGCTATGAGCAGTTCTTC.

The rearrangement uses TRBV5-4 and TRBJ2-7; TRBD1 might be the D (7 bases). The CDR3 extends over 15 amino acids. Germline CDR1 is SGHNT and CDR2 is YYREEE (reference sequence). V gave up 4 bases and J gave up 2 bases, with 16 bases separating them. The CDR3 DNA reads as TGTGCCAGCAGCGCGGGACAGATAGGGGCCTACGAGCAGTACTTC. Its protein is CASSAGQIGAYEQYF.

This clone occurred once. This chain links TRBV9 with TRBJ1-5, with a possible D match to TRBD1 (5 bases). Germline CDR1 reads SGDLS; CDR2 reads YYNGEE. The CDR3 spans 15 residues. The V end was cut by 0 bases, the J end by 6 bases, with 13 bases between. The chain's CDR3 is CASSVDGAGIQPQHF. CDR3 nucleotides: TGTGCCAGCAGCGTAGACGGGGCCGGAATTCAGCCCCAGCATTTT.

CDR3 in DNA: TGTGCCAGCAGCGTAGAGGGCGGACCCTGGGGCACTGAAGCTTTCTTT. Its translation is CASSVEGGPWGTEAFF. V is TRBV9 and J is TRBJ1-1; D remains ambiguous. CDR1 is SGDLS, CDR2 YYNGEE, per germline. The CDR3 spans 16 residues. Trimming took 0 bases from V and 4 from J, leaving 16 bases between them.

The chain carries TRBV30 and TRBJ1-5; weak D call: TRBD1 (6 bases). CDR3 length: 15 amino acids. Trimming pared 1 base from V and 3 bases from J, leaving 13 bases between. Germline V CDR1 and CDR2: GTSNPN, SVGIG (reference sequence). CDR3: CAWSAGQHNNQPQHF. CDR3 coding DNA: TGTGCCTGGAGTGCAGGACAGCATAACAATCAGCCCCAGCATTTT.

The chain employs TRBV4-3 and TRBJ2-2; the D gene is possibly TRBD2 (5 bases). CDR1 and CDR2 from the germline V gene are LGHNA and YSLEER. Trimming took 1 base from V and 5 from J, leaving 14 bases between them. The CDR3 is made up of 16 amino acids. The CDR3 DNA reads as TGCGCCAGCAGCCAAGTAGAACTAGGTGGGACCGGGGAGCTGTTTTTT. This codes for CASSQVELGGTGELFF.

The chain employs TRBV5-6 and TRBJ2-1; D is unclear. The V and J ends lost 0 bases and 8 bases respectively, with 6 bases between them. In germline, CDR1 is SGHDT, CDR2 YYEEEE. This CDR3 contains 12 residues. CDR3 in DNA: TGTGCCAGCAGCTTGGCTGGGGATGAGCAGTTCTTC. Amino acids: CASSLAGDEQFF.

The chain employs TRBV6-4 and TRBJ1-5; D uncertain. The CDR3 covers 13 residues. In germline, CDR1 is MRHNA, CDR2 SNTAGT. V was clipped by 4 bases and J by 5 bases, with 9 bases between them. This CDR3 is CASSADGHQPQHF. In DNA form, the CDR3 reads TGTGCCAGCAGTGCGGACGGCCATCAGCCCCAGCATTTT.

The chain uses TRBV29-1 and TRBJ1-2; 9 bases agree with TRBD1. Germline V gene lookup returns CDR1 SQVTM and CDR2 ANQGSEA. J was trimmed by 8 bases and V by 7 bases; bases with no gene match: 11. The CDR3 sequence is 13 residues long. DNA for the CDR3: TGCAGCGCTCCGGGACAGGGCGAAGGCGGCTACACCTTC. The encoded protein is CSAPGQGEGGYTF. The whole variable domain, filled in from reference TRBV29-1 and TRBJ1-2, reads SAVISQKPSRDICQRGTSLTIQCQVDSQVTMMFWYRQQPGQSLTLIATANQGSEATYESGFVIDKFPISRPNLTFSTLTVSNMSPEDSSIYLCSAPGQGEGGYTFGSGTRLTVV.

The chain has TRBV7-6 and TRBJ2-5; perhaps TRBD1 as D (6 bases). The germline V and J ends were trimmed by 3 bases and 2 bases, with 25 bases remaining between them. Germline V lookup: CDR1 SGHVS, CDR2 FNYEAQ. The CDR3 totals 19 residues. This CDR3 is CASSLHGTPALGPQETQYF. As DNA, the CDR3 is TGTGCCAGCAGCTTGCACGGGACACCGGCTCTGGGCCCTCAAGAGACCCAGTACTTC.

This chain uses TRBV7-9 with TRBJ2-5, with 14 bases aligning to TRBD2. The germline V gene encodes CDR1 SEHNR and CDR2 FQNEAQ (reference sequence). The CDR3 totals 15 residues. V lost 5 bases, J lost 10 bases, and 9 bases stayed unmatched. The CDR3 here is CASSPWTSGGQDQYF. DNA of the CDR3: TGTGCCAGCAGCCCCTGGACTAGCGGGGGGCAGGACCAGTACTTC.

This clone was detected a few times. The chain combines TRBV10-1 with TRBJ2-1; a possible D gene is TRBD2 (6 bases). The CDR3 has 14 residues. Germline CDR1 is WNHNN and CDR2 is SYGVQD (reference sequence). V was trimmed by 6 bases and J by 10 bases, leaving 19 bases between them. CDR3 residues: CASSPRLDYGEQFF. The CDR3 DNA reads TGCGCCAGCAGCCCTCGACTAGATTACGGAGAGCAGTTCTTC.

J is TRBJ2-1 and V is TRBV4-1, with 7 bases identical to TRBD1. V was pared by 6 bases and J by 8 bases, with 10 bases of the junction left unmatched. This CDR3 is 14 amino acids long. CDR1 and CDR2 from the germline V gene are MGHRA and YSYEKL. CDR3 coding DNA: TGCGCCAGCAGGTCACAGGGGACCTCCTATGAGCAGTTCTTC. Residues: CASRSQGTSYEQFF.

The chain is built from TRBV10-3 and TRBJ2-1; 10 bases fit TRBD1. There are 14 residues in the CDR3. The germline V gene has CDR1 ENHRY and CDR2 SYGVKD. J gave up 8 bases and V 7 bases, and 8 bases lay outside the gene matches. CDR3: CAITPGQGSDEQFF. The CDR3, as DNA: TGTGCCATCACGCCGGGACAGGGGTCGGATGAGCAGTTCTTC.

The CDR3 loop is CASSQDLGSLAGEAEQFF. CDR3 DNA: TGCGCCAGCAGCCAAGATCTGGGGTCCCTAGCGGGAGAGGCTGAGCAGTTCTTC. The chain joins TRBV4-3 to TRBJ2-1, with 10 positions matching TRBD2. Germline loops: CDR1 LGHNA, CDR2 YSLEER. With 0 bases clipped from V and 9 bases from J, the junction kept 14 bases outside the gene matches. The CDR3 is 18 residues long.

CDR3 sequence reads: CASRPGQMTGELFF. CDR3 nucleotides: TGCGCCAGCAGGCCGGGACAGATGACCGGGGAGCTGTTTTTT. The chain couples TRBV4-3 to TRBJ2-2; 7 bases map to TRBD1. The CDR3 contains 14 residues. V trimming: 6 bases; J trimming: 5 bases; junction bases outside the gene matches: 6. Germline lookup yields CDR1 LGHNA and CDR2 YSLEER.

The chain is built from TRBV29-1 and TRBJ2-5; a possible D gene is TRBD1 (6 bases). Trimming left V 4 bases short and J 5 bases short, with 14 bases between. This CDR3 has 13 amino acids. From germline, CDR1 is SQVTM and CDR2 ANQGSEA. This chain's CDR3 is CSVAQGGVETQYF. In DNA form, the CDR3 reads TGCAGCGTTGCACAGGGTGGGGTGGAGACCCAGTACTTC.

CDR3 sequence: CASSQDLMAGEETQYF. In DNA form, the CDR3 reads TGCGCCAGCAGCCAAGATTTGATGGCTGGAGAAGAGACCCAGTACTTC. This chain links TRBV4-3 with TRBJ2-5; D uncertain. The germline CDR1 and CDR2 sequences are LGHNA and YSLEER. The CDR3 is 16 amino acids. The germline V and J ends were trimmed by 0 bases and 3 bases, with 14 bases remaining between them.

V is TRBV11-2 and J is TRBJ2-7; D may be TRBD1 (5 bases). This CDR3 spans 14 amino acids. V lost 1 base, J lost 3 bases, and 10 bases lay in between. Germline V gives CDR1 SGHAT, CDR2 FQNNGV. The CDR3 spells CASSLGAGLYEQYF. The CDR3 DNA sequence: TGTGCCAGCAGCTTAGGGGCAGGGCTCTACGAGCAGTACTTC.

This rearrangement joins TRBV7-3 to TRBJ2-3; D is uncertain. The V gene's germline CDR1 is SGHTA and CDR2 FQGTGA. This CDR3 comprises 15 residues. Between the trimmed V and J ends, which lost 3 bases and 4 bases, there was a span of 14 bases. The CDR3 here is CASSLVGNPADTQYF. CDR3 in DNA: TGTGCCAGCAGCTTGGTGGGGAATCCTGCAGATACGCAGTATTTT. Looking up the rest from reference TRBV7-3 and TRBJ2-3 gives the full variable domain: GAGVSQTPSNKVTEKGKYVELRCDPISGHTALYWYRQSLGQGPEFLIYFQGTGAADDSGLPNDRFFAVRPEGSVSTLKIQRTERGDSAVYLCASSLVGNPADTQYFGPGTRLTVL.

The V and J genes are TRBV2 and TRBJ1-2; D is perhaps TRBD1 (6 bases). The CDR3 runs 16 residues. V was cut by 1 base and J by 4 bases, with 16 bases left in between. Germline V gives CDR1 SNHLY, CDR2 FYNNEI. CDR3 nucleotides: TGTGCCAGCAGTGAAGAACGGACAGCGACTTTCTATGGCTACACCTTC. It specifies CASSEERTATFYGYTF.

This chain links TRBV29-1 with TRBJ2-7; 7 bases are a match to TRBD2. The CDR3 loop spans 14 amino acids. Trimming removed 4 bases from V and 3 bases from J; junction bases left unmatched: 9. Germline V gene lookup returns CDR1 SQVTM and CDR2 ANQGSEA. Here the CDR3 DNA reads TGCAGCGTTGTATCGCGGGAGTCGTTCTACGAGCAGTACTTC. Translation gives CSVVSRESFYEQYF.

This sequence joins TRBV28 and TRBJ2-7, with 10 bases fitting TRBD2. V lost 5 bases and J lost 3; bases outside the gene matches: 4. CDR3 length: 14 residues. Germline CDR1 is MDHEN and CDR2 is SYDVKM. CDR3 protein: CASSLAGERYEQYF. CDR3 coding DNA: TGTGCCAGCAGTCTAGCGGGGGAGCGCTACGAGCAGTACTTC.